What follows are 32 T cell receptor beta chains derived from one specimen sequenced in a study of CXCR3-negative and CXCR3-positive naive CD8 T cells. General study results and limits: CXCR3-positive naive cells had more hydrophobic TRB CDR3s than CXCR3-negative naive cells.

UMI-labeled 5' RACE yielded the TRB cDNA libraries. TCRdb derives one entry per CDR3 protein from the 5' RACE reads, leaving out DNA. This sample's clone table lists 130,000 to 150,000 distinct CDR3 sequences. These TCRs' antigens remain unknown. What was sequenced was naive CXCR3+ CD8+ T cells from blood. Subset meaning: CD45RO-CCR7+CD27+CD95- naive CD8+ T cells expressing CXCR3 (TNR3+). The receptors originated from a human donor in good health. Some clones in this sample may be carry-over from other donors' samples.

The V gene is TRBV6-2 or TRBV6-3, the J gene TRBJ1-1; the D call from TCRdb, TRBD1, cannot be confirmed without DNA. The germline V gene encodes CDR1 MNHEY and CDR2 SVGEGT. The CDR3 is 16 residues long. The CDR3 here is CASIPRGLNSNTEAFF.

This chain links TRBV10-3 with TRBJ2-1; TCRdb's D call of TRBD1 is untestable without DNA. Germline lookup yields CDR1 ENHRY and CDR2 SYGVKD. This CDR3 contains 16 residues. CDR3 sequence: CAIGGGETSSYNEQFF.

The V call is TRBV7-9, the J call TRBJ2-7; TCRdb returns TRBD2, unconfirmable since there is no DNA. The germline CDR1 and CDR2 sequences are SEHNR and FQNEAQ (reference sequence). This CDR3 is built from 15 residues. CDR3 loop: CASSLTSGPTYEQYF.

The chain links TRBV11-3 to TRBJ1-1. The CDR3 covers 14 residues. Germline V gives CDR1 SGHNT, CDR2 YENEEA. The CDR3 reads CASSLRRTGTEAFF.

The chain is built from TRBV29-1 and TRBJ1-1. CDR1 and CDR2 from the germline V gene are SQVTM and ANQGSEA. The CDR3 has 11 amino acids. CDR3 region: CSVKGNTEAFF.

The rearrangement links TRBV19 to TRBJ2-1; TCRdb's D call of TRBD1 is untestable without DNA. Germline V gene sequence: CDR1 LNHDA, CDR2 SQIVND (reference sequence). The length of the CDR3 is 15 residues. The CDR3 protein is CASSPEGSGYNEQFF. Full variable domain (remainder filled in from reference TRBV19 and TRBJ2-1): DGGITQSPKYLFRKEGQNVTLSCEQNLNHDAMYWYRQDPGQGLRLIYYSQIVNDFQKGDIAEGYSVSREKKESFPLTVTSAQKNPTAFYLCASSPEGSGYNEQFFGPGTRLTVL.

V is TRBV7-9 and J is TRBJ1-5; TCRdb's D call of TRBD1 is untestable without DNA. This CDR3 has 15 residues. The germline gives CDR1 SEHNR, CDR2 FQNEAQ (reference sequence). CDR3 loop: CASSLSLGANQPQHF. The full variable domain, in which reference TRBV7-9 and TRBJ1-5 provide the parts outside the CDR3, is DTGVSQNPRHKITKRGQNVTFRCDPISEHNRLYWYRQTLGQGPEFLTYFQNEAQLEKSRLLSDRFSAERPKGSFSTLEIQRTEQGDSAMYLCASSLSLGANQPQHFGDGTRLSIL.

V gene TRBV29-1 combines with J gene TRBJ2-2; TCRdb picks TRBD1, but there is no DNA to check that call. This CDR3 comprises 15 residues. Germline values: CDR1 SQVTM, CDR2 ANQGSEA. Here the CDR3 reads CSVDLTGVGTGELFF.

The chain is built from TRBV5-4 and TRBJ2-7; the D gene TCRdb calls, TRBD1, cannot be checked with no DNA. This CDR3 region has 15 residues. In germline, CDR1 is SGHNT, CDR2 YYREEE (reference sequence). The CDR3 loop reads CASSIDRGPNYEQYF.

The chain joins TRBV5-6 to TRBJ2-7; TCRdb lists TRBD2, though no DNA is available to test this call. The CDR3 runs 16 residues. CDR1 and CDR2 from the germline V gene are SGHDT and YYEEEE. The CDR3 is CASSLATNSGRYEQYF.

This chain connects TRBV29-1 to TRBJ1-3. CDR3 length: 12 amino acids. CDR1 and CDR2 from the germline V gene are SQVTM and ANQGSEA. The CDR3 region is CSVEGLLDTIYF.

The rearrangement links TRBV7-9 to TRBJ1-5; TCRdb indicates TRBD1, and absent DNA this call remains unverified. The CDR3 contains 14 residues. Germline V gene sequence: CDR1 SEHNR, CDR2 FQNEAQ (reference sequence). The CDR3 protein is CAAGQGTGNQPQHF.

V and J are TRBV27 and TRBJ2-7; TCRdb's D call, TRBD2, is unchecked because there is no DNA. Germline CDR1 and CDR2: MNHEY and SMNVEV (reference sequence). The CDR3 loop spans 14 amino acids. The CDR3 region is CASSPGGPKYEQYF.

CDR3 region: CASALWNRAVSYEQYF. The chain is built from TRBV21-1 and TRBJ2-7; TCRdb calls TRBD1, which cannot be checked without DNA. TRBV21-1 is designated a pseudogene. CDR3 length: 16 amino acids.

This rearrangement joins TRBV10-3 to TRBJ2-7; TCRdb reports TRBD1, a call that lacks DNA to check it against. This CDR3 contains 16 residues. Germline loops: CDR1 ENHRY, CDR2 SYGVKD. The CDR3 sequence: CAISGSTGGGSYEQYF.

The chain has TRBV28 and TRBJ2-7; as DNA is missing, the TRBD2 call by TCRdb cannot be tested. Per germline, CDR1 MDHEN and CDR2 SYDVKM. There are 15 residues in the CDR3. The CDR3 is CASSLEPGLSYEQYF.

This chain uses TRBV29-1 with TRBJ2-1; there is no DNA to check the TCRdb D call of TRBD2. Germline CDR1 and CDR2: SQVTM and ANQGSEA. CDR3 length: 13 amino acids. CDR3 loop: CSVGAGAYNEQFF.

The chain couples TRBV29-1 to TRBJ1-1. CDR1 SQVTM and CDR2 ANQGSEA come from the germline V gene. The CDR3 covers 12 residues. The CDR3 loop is CSVDTLNTEAFF.

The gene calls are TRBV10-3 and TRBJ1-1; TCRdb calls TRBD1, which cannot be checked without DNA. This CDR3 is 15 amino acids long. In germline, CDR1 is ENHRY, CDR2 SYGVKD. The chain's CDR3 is CAIKDRGALNTEAFF.

CDR3 loop: CASSRRSYNEQFF. The chain employs TRBV13 and TRBJ2-1. Per the germline V gene, CDR1 is PRHDT and CDR2 is FYEKMQ (reference sequence). This CDR3 spans 13 amino acids.

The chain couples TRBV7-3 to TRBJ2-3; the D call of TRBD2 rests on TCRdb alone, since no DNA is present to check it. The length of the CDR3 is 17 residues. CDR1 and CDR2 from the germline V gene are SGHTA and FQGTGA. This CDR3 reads CASSPSTSGLDTDTQYF.

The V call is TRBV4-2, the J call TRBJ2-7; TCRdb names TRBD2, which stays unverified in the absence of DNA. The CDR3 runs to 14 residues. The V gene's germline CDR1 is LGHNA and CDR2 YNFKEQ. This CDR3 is CASSQVAGGYEQYF.

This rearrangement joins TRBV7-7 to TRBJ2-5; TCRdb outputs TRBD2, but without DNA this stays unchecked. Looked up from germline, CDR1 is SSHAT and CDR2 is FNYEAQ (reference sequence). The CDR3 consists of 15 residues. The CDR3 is CASSPGLAFRETQYF.

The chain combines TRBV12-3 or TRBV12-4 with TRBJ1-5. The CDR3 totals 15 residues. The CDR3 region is CASSLDSYSNQPQHF.

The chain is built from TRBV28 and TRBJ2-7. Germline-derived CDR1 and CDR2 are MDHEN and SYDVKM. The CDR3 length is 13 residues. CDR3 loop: CASSFLDYYEQYF.

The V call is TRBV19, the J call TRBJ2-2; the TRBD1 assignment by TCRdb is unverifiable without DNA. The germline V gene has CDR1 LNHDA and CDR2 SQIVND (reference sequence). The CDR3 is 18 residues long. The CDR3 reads CASTTKPGRGSIIGELFF.

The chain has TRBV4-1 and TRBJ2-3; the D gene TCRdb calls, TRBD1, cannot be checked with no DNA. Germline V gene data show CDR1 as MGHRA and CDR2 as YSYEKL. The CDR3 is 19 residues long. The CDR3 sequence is CASSHRTGGEGPPTDTQYF.

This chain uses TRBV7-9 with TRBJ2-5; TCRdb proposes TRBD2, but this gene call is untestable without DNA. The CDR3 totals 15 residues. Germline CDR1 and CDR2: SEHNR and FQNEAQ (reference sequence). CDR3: CASSPLAAGMETQYF. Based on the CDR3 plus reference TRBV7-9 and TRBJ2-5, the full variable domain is DTGVSQNPRHKITKRGQNVTFRCDPISEHNRLYWYRQTLGQGPEFLTYFQNEAQLEKSRLLSDRFSAERPKGSFSTLEIQRTEQGDSAMYLCASSPLAAGMETQYFGPGTRLLVL.

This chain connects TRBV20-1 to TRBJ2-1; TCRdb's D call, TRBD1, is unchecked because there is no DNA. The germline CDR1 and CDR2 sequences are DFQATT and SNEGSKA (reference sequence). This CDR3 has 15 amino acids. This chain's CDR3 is CSASLGQGGYNDQFF.

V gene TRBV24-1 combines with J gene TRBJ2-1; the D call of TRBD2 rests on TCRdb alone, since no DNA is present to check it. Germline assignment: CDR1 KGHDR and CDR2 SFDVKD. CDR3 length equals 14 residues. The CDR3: CATSEGEAYTEQFF.

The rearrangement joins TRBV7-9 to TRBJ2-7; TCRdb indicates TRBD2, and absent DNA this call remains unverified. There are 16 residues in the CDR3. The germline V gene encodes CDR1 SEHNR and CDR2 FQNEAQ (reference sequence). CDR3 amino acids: CASSGGGSAFSYEQYF.

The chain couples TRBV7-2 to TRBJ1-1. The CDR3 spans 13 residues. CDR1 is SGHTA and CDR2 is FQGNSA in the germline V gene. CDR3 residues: CASSLETTGEAFF.